Following are 14 T cell receptor beta chains from one sample sequenced in a study of OX40 agonist ivuxolimab in advanced cancers. Only in-frame clones appear in the TCRdb table, and some are missing; sequencing was by immunoSEQ multiplex PCR. The table has about 77,000 clones, over 70% seen once. The material was CD4+ or CD8+ T cells sorted from blood, obtained in a trial of the OX40 agonist ivuxolimab. These receptors were obtained from an adult with an advanced solid tumor such as melanoma, head and neck, liver or kidney cancer.

J is TRBJ2-1 and V is TRBV6-1; no definite D call. The CDR3 contains 11 residues. The V and J ends lost 2 bases and 9 bases respectively, with 5 bases between them. The germline V gene has CDR1 MNHNS and CDR2 SASEGT. Here the CDR3 DNA reads TGTGCCAGCAGTGAATCCCCTGAGCAGTTCTTC. Its protein is CASSESPEQFF.

The chain links TRBV5-1 to TRBJ2-1, with 7 bases matching TRBD2. The germline CDR1 and CDR2 sequences are SGHRS and YFSETQ. This CDR3 comprises 18 residues. The J segment lost 5 bases and the V segment lost 3 bases, leaving 17 bases of the junction unmatched. CDR3 nucleotides: TGCGCCAGCAGCTCTAGAAATCTTTGGACTAGAGAAAACAATGAGCAGTTCTTC. It yields the protein CASSSRNLWTRENNEQFF.

This clone is medium-sized (0.01 to 0.1%) by share. The chain joins TRBV7-9 to TRBJ2-7, with D perhaps TRBD1 (5 bases). The CDR3 has 13 residues. Germline assignment: CDR1 SEHNR and CDR2 FQNEAQ (reference sequence). Trimming left V 6 bases short and J 6 bases short, with 15 bases between. DNA for the CDR3: TGTGCCAGCAGTCGAACTACAGGATTCGAGCAGTACTTC. This gives the protein CASSRTTGFEQYF.

The rearrangement links TRBV10-3 to TRBJ1-1; D is uncertain. The ends were cut back, 7 bases at V and 2 bases at J, with 8 bases in the middle. This CDR3 has 12 amino acids. Germline assignment: CDR1 ENHRY and CDR2 SYGVKD. The CDR3 DNA reads TGTGCCATCAAATCAGTAAACACTGAAGCTTTCTTT. Its protein is CAIKSVNTEAFF.

This clone occurred a few times. The chain's CDR3 is CASTPGQGLSNQPQHF. CDR3 nucleotides: TGTGCCAGTACCCCGGGACAGGGGTTGAGCAATCAGCCCCAGCATTTT. The chain joins TRBV19 to TRBJ1-5, with TRBD1 identical over 10 bases. The CDR3 totals 16 residues. CDR1 LNHDA and CDR2 SQIVND come from the germline V gene (reference sequence). V was pared by 7 bases and J by 1 base, with 7 bases of the junction left unmatched.

This chain joins TRBV4-1 and TRBJ2-1, with a tentative D call TRBD2 (6 bases). Per the germline V gene, CDR1 is MGHRA and CDR2 is YSYEKL. The CDR3 extends over 14 amino acids. V shed 1 base and J shed 7 bases, with 11 bases lying between them. CDR3 loop: CASSQVGGPNEQFF. Written as DNA, the CDR3 is TGCGCCAGCAGCCAAGTGGGAGGTCCAAATGAGCAGTTCTTC.

This sequence joins TRBV5-5 and TRBJ2-7; D is ambiguous. Trimming removed 0 bases from V and 2 bases from J, with 12 bases in between. This CDR3 is 15 amino acids long. Looked up from germline, CDR1 is SGHKS and CDR2 is YYEKEE (reference sequence). As DNA, the CDR3 is TGTGCCAGCAGCTTGGGACCCACATACACCTACGAGCAGTACTTC. Its translation is CASSLGPTYTYEQYF.

The chain is built from TRBV4-3 and TRBJ2-7, with a weak D call TRBD1 (6 bases). The CDR3 has 15 residues. Trimming removed 2 bases from V and 1 base from J, with 12 bases in between. Germline V CDR1 and CDR2: LGHNA, YSLEER. The CDR3 DNA reads as TGCGCCAGCAGCCAAACAGGGACGGTATCCTACGAGCAGTACTTC. Amino acids: CASSQTGTVSYEQYF.

The genes are TRBV19 and TRBJ2-3, with 8 nucleotides matching TRBD2. The CDR3 extends over 15 amino acids. V shed 8 bases, J shed 0 bases, and the junction held 7 bases outside the gene matches. Germline V CDR1 and CDR2: LNHDA, SQIVND (reference sequence). This CDR3 is CASGGAGASTDTQYF. The CDR3 nucleotides are TGTGCCAGTGGAGGAGCGGGGGCTAGCACAGATACGCAGTATTTT.

This clone was seen once. This chain joins TRBV7-2 and TRBJ2-5; a possible D gene is TRBD1 (5 bases). V was trimmed by 3 bases and J by 2 bases, leaving 10 bases between them. Germline loops: CDR1 SGHTA, CDR2 FQGNSA. This CDR3 comprises 14 residues. Here the CDR3 DNA reads TGTGCCAGCAGCTTGAGACAGCTGCAAGAGACCCAGTACTTC. Its protein is CASSLRQLQETQYF. The entire variable domain, with the rest obtained from reference TRBV7-2 and TRBJ2-5, is as follows: GAGVSQSPSNKVTEKGKDVELRCDPISGHTALYWYRQSLGQGLEFLIYFQGNSAPDKSGLPSDRFSAERTGGSVSTLTIQRTQQEDSAVYLCASSLRQLQETQYFGPGTRLLVL.

The chain recombines TRBV11-2 with TRBJ2-3, with D tentatively TRBD1 (5 bases). CDR1 SGHAT and CDR2 FQNNGV come from the germline V gene. V was trimmed by 5 bases and J by 1 base, leaving 16 bases between them. This CDR3 has 16 residues. The CDR3, as DNA: TGTGCCAGCAGCCCTTTTACAGTAGGGGGCACAGATACGCAGTATTTT. It codes for CASSPFTVGGTDTQYF.

The CDR3 bases are TGTGCCAGCTCACCAGGCAGGGGGTCTAATGAAAAACTGTTTTTT. Its protein is CASSPGRGSNEKLFF. This sequence joins TRBV18 and TRBJ1-4; TRBD1 agrees at 7 bases. Germline V gene data show CDR1 as KGHSH and CDR2 as LQKENI. The CDR3 has 15 amino acids. Unmatched junction bases numbered 3, after V lost 2 bases and J lost 3 bases.

This sequence joins TRBV23-1 and TRBJ2-1, with D maybe TRBD1 (6 bases). TRBV23-1 is labeled an ORF, and its function is uncertain. V shed 3 bases and J shed 9 bases, with 12 bases lying between them. CDR3 length: 13 residues. CDR3 DNA sequence: TGCGCCAGCAGTCACACCAGGGGTATTGAGCAGTTCTTC. Residues: CASSHTRGIEQFF.

The rearrangement uses TRBV2 and TRBJ2-5, with 7 positions matching TRBD1. This CDR3 spans 14 amino acids. The junction had 9 bases not matched to a gene; V was cut back by 6 bases and J by 5 bases. Germline-derived CDR1 and CDR2 are SNHLY and FYNNEI. Here the CDR3 reads CASSRGQDLETQYF. The CDR3 DNA sequence: TGTGCCAGCAGCCGAGGACAGGATTTGGAGACCCAGTACTTC.